This T cell receptor (beta chain) was sequenced during a study of blood T cell repertoires in COVID-19. Study in general: COVID-19 samples from acute and convalescent phases originated in the United States, Italy and Spain.

The CDR3 is 16 residues long. V was trimmed by 0 bases and J by 0 bases, leaving 10 bases between them. Per the germline V gene, CDR1 is SGHRS and CDR2 is YFSETQ. Assay: immunoSEQ multiplex PCR; the TCRdb copy retains only in-frame clones and omits some. This sample has about 500,000 clones; about nine tenths occur once, and the top ten carry under 0.85%. The genes are TRBV5-1 and TRBJ1-5; perhaps TRBD1 as D (5 bases). Material for sequencing was PBMCs or T cells enriched from blood (not recorded which). The clonotype comes from a woman aged 18-29 years who had recovered from COVID-19. CDR3 in DNA: TGCGCCAGCAGCTTGGAATCCAGGGATAGCAATCAGCCCCAGCATTTT. Protein sequence: CASSLESRDSNQPQHF.